This T cell receptor (beta chain) originates from a study of OX40 agonist ivuxolimab in advanced cancers. Study summary: Partial responses were observed in three patients, of whom one had hepatocellular carcinoma and two had cutaneous melanoma.

Germline values: CDR1 SGDLS, CDR2 YYNGEE. V was pared by 0 bases and J by 3 bases, with 5 bases of the junction left unmatched. CDR3 size: 16 residues. The method was immunoSEQ multiplex PCR; TCRdb's version includes in-frame clones alone and lacks a portion of them. The sample includes approximately 77,000 clones, around 92% of them seen just once. Autoimmune disease history or systemic immunosuppression disqualified patients. V is TRBV9 and J is TRBJ2-5; 10 bases agree with TRBD2. The specimen was CD4+ or CD8+ T cells sorted from blood, collected in a trial of the OX40 agonist ivuxolimab. The receptor comes from an adult with an advanced solid tumor such as melanoma, head and neck, liver or kidney cancer. In DNA, the CDR3 is TGTGCCAGCAGCGTAGTGGCAGCGGGAGGGGAAGAGACCCAGTACTTC. Its translation: CASSVVAAGGEETQYF.